These 9 T cell receptor beta chains were sequenced from one sample in a study of OX40 agonist ivuxolimab in advanced cancers. Measured with immunoSEQ multiplex PCR; TCRdb has only the in-frame clones, and not every one. The sample records approximately 94,000 clones, around 84% being singletons. The specimen was CD4+ or CD8+ T cells sorted from blood, collected in a trial of the OX40 agonist ivuxolimab. These receptor sequences come from an adult with an advanced solid tumor such as melanoma, head and neck, liver or kidney cancer.

With regard to this clone: At the DNA level, this CDR3 is encoded by other sequences in the same sample as well. This chain links TRBV4-3 with TRBJ2-7, with a possible D match to TRBD2 (5 bases). The V gene's germline CDR1 is LGHNA and CDR2 YSLEER. V was pared by 3 bases and J by 2 bases, with 11 bases between. This CDR3 spans 14 amino acids. CDR3 in amino acids: CASSQRTGPYEQYF. The CDR3 DNA reads as TGCGCCAGCAGCCAGAGGACTGGGCCCTACGAGCAGTACTTC.

The V gene is TRBV2, the J gene TRBJ1-2; 8 positions match TRBD1. Germline lookup yields CDR1 SNHLY and CDR2 FYNNEI. CDR3 size: 14 residues. With V trimmed by 4 bases and J by 1 base, 2 bases remained unmatched. The CDR3 DNA reads TGTGCCAGCAGTGTTGACAGGGGTAACTATGGCTACACCTTC. Its translation: CASSVDRGNYGYTF.

Only one count was recorded for this clone. This sequence joins TRBV28 and TRBJ1-2; the D is unclear. V was shortened by 7 bases and J by 8 bases, with 14 bases between the two germline ends. The CDR3 extends over 12 amino acids. Germline CDR1 is MDHEN and CDR2 is SYDVKM. In DNA form, the CDR3 reads TGTGCCAGCACCCCTAGAGGGTTCGGCTACACCTTC. Protein: CASTPRGFGYTF.

The chain joins TRBV7-9 to TRBJ2-7; no clear D gene. V lost 5 bases to trimming and J lost 5 bases, with 19 bases between them. The CDR3 has 15 amino acids. The V gene's germline CDR1 is SEHNR and CDR2 FQNEAQ (reference sequence). The CDR3 loop is CASSPPPRLGNEQYV. The CDR3 nucleotides read TGTGCCAGCAGCCCCCCCCCTAGGCTCGGAAACGAGCAGTACGTC.

This clone was detected a few times. V gene TRBV4-1 combines with J gene TRBJ1-1; maybe TRBD1 (5 bases). The CDR3 covers 14 residues. Germline V CDR1 and CDR2: MGHRA, YSYEKL. Trimming removed 1 base from V and 4 bases from J, with 10 bases in between. CDR3 region: CASSQVGTVTEAFF. The CDR3 nucleotides read TGCGCCAGCAGCCAAGTAGGGACGGTCACTGAAGCTTTCTTT.

This chain connects TRBV25-1 to TRBJ2-2; 11 nucleotides agree with TRBD1. J was trimmed by 5 bases and V by 3 bases; bases with no gene match: 5. Per the germline V gene, CDR1 is MGHDK and CDR2 is SYGVNS. This CDR3 has 16 amino acids. The CDR3 region has the DNA TGTGCCAGCAGTGAGGCCGGGACAGGGGGGACCGGGGAGCTGTTTTTT. It encodes CASSEAGTGGTGELFF.

The genes are TRBV7-2 and TRBJ2-7, with 10 bases aligning to TRBD2. Germline CDR1 is SGHTA and CDR2 is FQGNSA. The CDR3 is made up of 14 amino acids. V gave up 6 bases and J gave up 2 bases; unmatched junction bases: 4. Written as DNA, the CDR3 is TGTGCCAGCAGGCCCCTAGCGGGGGCCTACGAGCAGTACTTC. Translation gives CASRPLAGAYEQYF.

The chain links TRBV7-2 to TRBJ2-5, with 7 positions matching TRBD1. Trimming removed 3 bases from V and 1 base from J; junction bases left unmatched: 2. The germline gives CDR1 SGHTA, CDR2 FQGNSA. This CDR3 has 14 amino acids. Written as DNA, the CDR3 is TGTGCCAGCAGCTTCCGGGACAGCCAAGAGACCCAGTACTTC. It codes for CASSFRDSQETQYF.

The chain uses TRBV4-3 and TRBJ2-3, with D perhaps matching TRBD1 or TRBD2 (6 bases each). CDR1 is LGHNA and CDR2 is YSLEER in the germline V gene. V dropped 4 bases and J dropped 1 base, with 15 bases sitting between them. This CDR3 is built from 16 residues. The CDR3, as DNA: TGCGCCAGCAGCCGTACCTACAGGGAGGGCACAGATACGCAGTATTTT. Its translation: CASSRTYREGTDTQYF.